Listed below are T cell receptor beta chains from one sample, sequenced in a study of blood T cell repertoires in COVID-19. TCRdb keeps only in-frame clones here, not all; method: immunoSEQ multiplex PCR. The repertoire holds fewer than 200,000 clones, 74% seen once, with 2.5% to 3% in the top ten. The sample taken for sequencing was peripheral blood. These receptors originate from a woman older than 75 with acute or convalescent COVID-19. Both conserved end residues are trimmed from each CDR3.

V gene	J gene	CDR3 protein
TRBV13	TRBJ2-2	ASSGTSGHSGELF
TRBV2	TRBJ2-2	ASSAGQYTGELF
TRBV7-9	TRBJ1-1	ASSLREMDTEAF
TRBV7-2	TRBJ2-5	ASSTSQVQGETQY
TRBV19	TRBJ2-1	ASAKGLAGGSYYNEQF
TRBV14	TRBJ2-7	ASSPWDKYLSEQY
TRBV30	TRBJ2-2	AWSVAGLTGELF
TRBV11-2	TRBJ2-2	ASSLGRGRELF
TRBV5-6	TRBJ2-2	ASSLWLAGVLVTGELF
TRBV19	TRBJ1-3	ASTDRSSGNTIY
TRBV7-9	TRBJ1-2	ASTFRDIGYT
TRBV5-1	TRBJ2-2	ASSLSDSRDTGELF
TRBV9	TRBJ2-1	ASSVGLAGANEQF
TRBV5-4	TRBJ2-1	ASSLDGGPYNEQF
TRBV2	TRBJ2-6	ASSERRSSGANVLT
TRBV3-1/TRBV3-2	TRBJ1-6	ASSQGTGLLH
TRBV20-1	TRBJ1-2	SASGGLGYT
TRBV7-3	TRBJ2-2	ASRPGLVAGELF
TRBV9	TRBJ2-1	ASSARDTGLAYNEQF
TRBV19	TRBJ1-3	ASSKGGARRNTIY
TRBV10-1	TRBJ2-7	ASSSGQGGYEQY
TRBV27	TRBJ1-1	ASSFEAVGRATTEAF
TRBV6-4	TRBJ1-1	ASSALMNTEAF
TRBV19	TRBJ2-7	ASTRTSGGYEQY
TRBV7-9	TRBJ2-3	ASRIPSGGRTDTQY
TRBV7-9	TRBJ1-6	ASSRPGGWSPLH
TRBV6-5	TRBJ1-4	ASRGAMSEKLF
TRBV27	TRBJ1-3	ASMQDWTSGNTIY
TRBV27	TRBJ2-7	ASRTLAGPLEQY
TRBV30	TRBJ1-2	AWSRTPGNYGYT
TRBV12-3/TRBV12-4	TRBJ2-1	ASSLPYNEQF
TRBV19	TRBJ2-2	ASSSRGEGTGELF
TRBV7-6	TRBJ1-3	ASSLDGDSGNTIY
TRBV6-5	TRBJ2-1	ASSYNYFSNEQF
TRBV14	TRBJ1-1	ASSPGISTGEAF
TRBV5-1	TRBJ2-1	ASSLVARDLGYNEQF
TRBV5-1	TRBJ2-7	ASSPVDYSGGEQY
TRBV5-6	TRBJ2-2	ASSLGDRDTGELF
TRBV20-1	TRBJ2-7	SASGTQISYEQY
TRBV9	TRBJ2-1	ASSGPDSGGLEQF
TRBV24-1	TRBJ2-7	ATSAQGFEQY
TRBV18	TRBJ2-7	ASSPPGQSVDEQY
TRBV5-4	TRBJ2-7	ASSQLGQGGYEQY
TRBV28	TRBJ1-2	ASSLMGINGVGPNYGYT
TRBV18	TRBJ1-5	ASSLEGNNQPQH
TRBV20-1	TRBJ1-4	SGQEEKLF
TRBV7-2	TRBJ1-1	ASSTRLGANTEAF
TRBV18	TRBJ1-1	ASSRGQTNTEAF
TRBV29-1	TRBJ1-3	SVEGPVGNTIY
TRBV20-1	TRBJ2-7	SAMPQREQY
TRBV7-7	TRBJ2-1	ASSLSAGVNEQF
TRBV9	TRBJ1-3	ASSARDTSLVGNTIY
TRBV18	TRBJ1-2	ASSPPLTGDYGYT
TRBV9	TRBJ2-7	ASSVAGQGYEQY
TRBV4-2	TRBJ2-5	ASSQGPAGSQETQY
TRBV5-1	TRBJ2-1	ASSLGREGRLEQF
TRBV4-1	TRBJ2-3	ASSQLRTRKGSTDTQY
TRBV10-3	TRBJ1-1	AIRERGLDTEAF
TRBV7-2	TRBJ2-1	ASSPSLAVYNEQF
TRBV5-6	TRBJ1-1	ASSLAGTGAPEAF